Listed here are 5 T cell receptor beta chains from one sample, sequenced in a study of blood T cell repertoires in COVID-19. Clones were sequenced by immunoSEQ multiplex PCR, and TCRdb holds only the in-frame ones, with some missing. This table holds roughly 150,000 clones, roughly 84% found once. Sequenced: peripheral blood. Receptors were obtained from a human donor in a cohort sampled during active COVID-19.

The V call is TRBV28, the J call TRBJ1-2; no clear D gene. The length of the CDR3 is 13 residues. V lost 10 bases to trimming and J lost 4 bases, with 16 bases between them. Germline CDR1 reads MDHEN; CDR2 reads SYDVKM. The DNA for the CDR3 is TGTGCCATCTTTGCCGCGGGGATCTATGGCTACACCTTC. It codes for CAIFAAGIYGYTF.

The gene calls are TRBV6-6 and TRBJ1-2, with D unclear. Germline V gene lookup returns CDR1 MNHNY and CDR2 SVGAGI (reference sequence). This CDR3 comprises 13 residues. Trimming took off 2 bases at V and 2 bases at J, with 6 bases between the two ends. CDR3 protein: CASSYGQNYGYTF. DNA for the CDR3: TGTGCCAGCAGTTACGGGCAGAACTATGGCTACACCTTC.

A few counts support this clone. The rearrangement links TRBV7-8 to TRBJ2-5, with a tentative D call TRBD2 (6 bases). The V gene's germline CDR1 is SGHVS and CDR2 FQNEAQ. V was cut by 4 bases and J by 5 bases, with 23 bases left in between. The CDR3 consists of 17 residues. For the CDR3, the DNA is TGTGCCAGCAGCTCTCCCCTCGGTGGGGGAGGTTGGGAGACCCAGTACTTC. Amino acids: CASSSPLGGGGWETQYF.

The rearrangement joins TRBV7-2 to TRBJ1-6; D call uncertain. The CDR3 loop spans 14 amino acids. CDR1 and CDR2 (germline): SGHTA, FQGNSA. Trimming took off 7 bases at V and 9 bases at J, with 16 bases between the two ends. For the CDR3, the DNA is TGTGCCAGCACCGGGATAGTAGGAATTTCACCCCTCCACTTT. It specifies CASTGIVGISPLHF.

This clone was counted only a few times. The rearrangement joins TRBV5-1 to TRBJ1-4; 7 bases are a match to TRBD1. The CDR3 runs 15 residues. Germline values: CDR1 SGHRS, CDR2 YFSETQ. Losses at the gene ends were 3 bases for V and 8 bases for J; bases not matched to a gene: 10. Here the CDR3 reads CASSWLRQGGEKLFF. CDR3 in DNA: TGCGCCAGCAGCTGGTTGAGACAGGGAGGCGAAAAACTGTTTTTT.